The source of this T cell receptor (beta chain) is a study of human CD8 memory T cell subsets (dated by TCRdb to 2019 to 2021). In terms of the full investigation: TCRbeta repertoires of stem-like (TSTEM), progenitor exhausted-like (TPEX) and effector memory CD8+ T cell subsets were compared to assess their clonal relationships. TCRbeta repertoires were obtained from TSTEM, TPEX and effector memory subsets contributed by each of roughly 6 donors.

TCRdb records NextSeq 550 as the sequencer. A Human TCR Profiling Kit was used to prepare UMI-labeled 5' RACE TCRbeta libraries. Every TCRbeta library was prepared in parallel with an identical number of PCR cycles. On the study's bioinformatics: Between roughly 3,000 and 18,000 functional CDR3beta clonotypes were contained in each TCRbeta library. UMI extraction and consensus assembly used MIGEC 1.2.9, requiring at least three reads per UMI. In-frame CDR3beta repertoires were extracted with MiXCR 3.0.3. Each sample was downsampled to 42,000 randomly selected UMIs before diversity metrics were calculated in VDJtools 1.2.1. Repertoire overlap metrics D, R and F2 were calculated in VDJtools for the top 3,000 clones of each sample pair. The reads underwent TCRdb reprocessing, giving one record for each CDR3 protein sequence and no DNA. The authors' filters were not applied to this entry. This sample's table contains about 17,000 distinct CDR3 sequences. The ten largest clones add up to approximately 6% of the sample.

Worth noting for this clonotype: Its binding antigen is unknown.

Stem-like memory CD8+ T cells (TSTEM) were defined as CCR7+ PD-1- TIGIT- cells. Density gradient separation was used to isolate peripheral blood mononuclear cells from buffy coats of healthy donors. In the study, total CD8+ T cells were enriched by negative magnetic separation with EasySep or MojoSort CD8+ T cell isolation kits. For each subset, total RNA was extracted using an RNeasy Mini Kit from duplicate vials of 150,000 sorted CD8+ T cells. PBMCs were used either fresh or after being cryopreserved in fetal bovine serum containing 10% DMSO. Fluorescence-activated cell sorting on a FACSAria III was used to sort CD8+ T cell subsets to purity. The paper's findings and limits, for the study overall: Normalized Shannon-Wiener diversity was similarly high in TSTEM and TPEX subsets, while effector memory subsets were less diverse by comparison. Chao1 estimates suggested greater repertoire diversity in TSTEM than in TPEX subsets, potentially reflecting a broader range of specificities. Although both stem-like subsets shared clonotypes with effector memory cells, the overlap between TSTEM and TPEX repertoires was minimal, suggesting distinct antigen spectra for the TSTEM and TPEX subsets. Only TCRbeta chains were sequenced, and repertoire comparisons were based on 5 to 7 donors, with testing performed by paired t-tests and Bonferroni correction.

The sequenced sample was CD8+ stem-like memory T cells (TSCM and TCM) sorted from PBMCs. This sample's cell subset or site label indicates: stem-like memory CD8 T cells (TSTEM), CCR7+ PD-1- TIGIT-. The clonotype comes from a human donor in good health.

Here the CDR3 is given as CASSLEGGSYNEQFF. Recombination joined TRBV7-2 with TRBJ2-1; TCRdb proposes TRBD1, but this gene call is untestable without DNA. CDR1 and CDR2 were assigned from the germline V gene as SGHTA and FQGNSA. The CDR3 measures 15 amino acids from cysteine to phenylalanine. No DNA appears here.